This T cell receptor beta chain was sequenced for a study of blood T cells in healthy people across ages (dated by TCRdb to about 2015). Looking at the study overall: Template switching captured roughly one uniquely barcoded TCR beta cDNA molecule per two T cells in model experiments. To track age-related changes in TCR beta repertoire diversity, the study relied on deep sequencing normalized with unique cDNA molecular identifiers. The donors were split into four age groups: young (average 16 years), middle-aged (around 37), aged (more than 55) and long-lived (more than 80). To avoid experimental bias, donors of different ages were randomly spread across the sequencing lanes. The study analyzed two additional independent replicas of 1 million unique cDNA reads from the same blood draw for two donors, one aged 18 to 30 and one aged 80 or older. Findings and caveats that apply to the study as a whole: As age increased, observed TCR beta diversity per million T cells dropped in a roughly linear way, and a significant reduction was already evident by age about 40. Bulk unsorted PBMC profiling prevented conclusive comparison of naive and antigen-experienced compartments. There was a strong correlation between observed TCR beta diversity and the percentage of naive T cells measured by flow cytometry. Estimates of total diversity based on one million sequenced T cells were regarded as lower bounds and as underestimates. The CMV infection status of donors was not known, potentially confounding age-related changes in expanded clonotypes. Compared with the aged group, the long-lived group had more naive CD4+ T cells, fewer expanded clones and increased TCR diversity, suggesting age selection.

Comment on this clonotype: What this receptor recognizes is not known. Per-base qualities were not stored, and no clone one base away is much larger.

Libraries came from 5' RACE. These reads were obtained on an Illumina HiSeq 2500. A second PCR of roughly 6 to 11 cycles was performed with a sample-barcoded 5' primer and a J-beta primer mix. Each TCR beta cDNA molecule received a unique molecular identifier from a template-switch 5' adaptor carrying 12 random nucleotides. At least 2.5 million CDR3-containing paired-end reads were obtained from each sample. The Mint cDNA synthesis kit, primed by a TRBC-specific oligonucleotide, was used to synthesize first-strand cDNA from all RNA. Following uracil-DNA glycosylase treatment, a first 18-cycle PCR with universal primers M1SS and BC2_uni_R was performed on all cDNA. On the study's bioinformatics: For normalization, 1 million high-quality reads were randomly selected from each sample, with every read carrying a distinct molecular identifier. Reads with shared molecular identifiers were discarded instead of being binned into consensus sequences. MiTCR, set to a Q25 quality threshold and the strictest error-elimination algorithm, was used for CDR3 identification, clonotype clustering and error correction. A nonparametric unseen species model with Euler transformation was used to estimate a lower bound on total TCR beta diversity. TCRdb handled the public reads itself, with Q25 trimming in fastp and clone calling in MiXCR, and kept productive beta chains. CDR3 protein duplicates are merged, each entry listing the most common genes and DNA. For this entry, the V and J calls and clone size follow TCRdb and not the study's own pipeline. This sample lists more than 800,000 distinct CDR3 sequences; under 45% were detected once. The ten largest make up about 20% of the sample.

The 39 donors, aged roughly 6 to 95 years, were systemically healthy Caucasian individuals from Russia. Ten milliliters of peripheral blood were drawn from each donor into EDTA-treated Vacutainer tubes. Ficoll-Paque density-gradient centrifugation was used to isolate PBMCs, with at least 7 million per sample. Total RNA was extracted from PBMCs with Trizol reagent, with at least 5.5 micrograms obtained per sample. For every donor, an aliquot of PBMCs went through flow cytometry to measure the percentages of naive CD45RAhigh/CD27high T cells. This TCR was sampled from a woman aged 55-75 years in good health. Sequenced input: blood.

The sequenced DNA: TGCAGTGCTAGATGGGCCGCGCGGACAGATACGCAGTATTTT. It translates to CSARWAARTDTQYF. The chain employs TRBV20-1 and TRBJ2-3; the D gene lacks a confident call. In the germline V gene (reference sequence), CDR1 corresponds to DFQATT and CDR2 to SNEGSKA. V sheds 2 bases and J sheds 3 bases, leaving 12 bases between their ends. From the cysteine through the phenylalanine, the CDR3 covers 14 amino acids. Only the CDR3 DNA stays, 42 bases, in frame from base 1.